This TCR beta chain was captured in a study of shared clonotypes between healthy human individuals. Background on the study: The people who gave samples were two women and a few men aged 18 to 49. Study-wide results and limits: Larger estimated richness was generally seen in naive subsets than in memory subsets. It was the few donors that limited the genetic and exposure-history diversity represented.

The CDR3 has 16 residues. CDR1 MNHEY and CDR2 SMNVEV come from the germline V gene (reference sequence). With 5 bases clipped from V and 1 base from J, the junction kept 6 bases outside the gene matches. The healthy adult donors were HIV-negative and reported no recent acute infections or vaccinations. The assay was immunoSEQ multiplex PCR, and TCRdb's table has in-frame clones only and misses some. This sample has 2 million to 2.5 million clones, with roughly 95% found just once. A word on this clone: Its antigen is unknown.

The sequenced sample consisted of naive CD4+ T cells sorted from blood. Stated subset: CD45RA+ positively selected. J is TRBJ2-1 and V is TRBV27, with 9 positions matching TRBD2. The TCR was taken from a man aged 18 to 30 in good health. The CDR3 loop reads CASSPLAGVSYNEQFF. CDR3 DNA: TGTGCCAGCAGTCCCTTAGCGGGAGTTTCCTACAATGAGCAGTTCTTC.